This passage covers 27 T cell receptor beta chains from one sample sequenced in a study of blood T cell repertoires in COVID-19. Profiled with immunoSEQ multiplex PCR; TCRdb holds only in-frame clones, not every one. The sample contains 250,000 to 300,000 clones, about nine tenths of which appear only once. The sequencing input was PBMCs or T cells enriched from blood (not recorded which). The source of these receptors is a middle-aged woman with acute COVID-19.

The genes are TRBV23-1 and TRBJ1-1, with TRBD1 matching over 8 bases. TRBV23-1 is an ORF, with its function uncertain. V lost 3 bases to trimming and J lost 6 bases; unmatched junction nucleotides: 3. The CDR3 loop spans 13 amino acids. CDR3 in DNA: TGCGCCAGCAGTCATCCGGACAGGGCTGAAGCTTTCTTT. This sequence encodes CASSHPDRAEAFF.

The gene calls are TRBV15 and TRBJ1-1, with 10 bases lining up with TRBD1. J was trimmed by 4 bases and V by 3 bases; bases with no gene match: 5. CDR3 length: 15 amino acids. Germline values: CDR1 LNHNV, CDR2 YYDKDF (reference sequence). DNA of the CDR3: TGTGCCACCAGCAGGGGGACAGGGGCCCCCACTGAAGCTTTCTTT. This sequence encodes CATSRGTGAPTEAFF.

Only one count was recorded for this clone. This sequence joins TRBV5-1 and TRBJ2-5, with 9 bases fitting TRBD1. Germline V lookup: CDR1 SGHRS, CDR2 YFSETQ. CDR3 length: 15 amino acids. The trim removed 3 bases at V and 4 bases at J, leaving 7 bases unmatched. CDR3 in DNA: TGCGCCAGCAGCTCTACAGGGGGCTTTGGAGAGACCCAGTACTTC. Its translation: CASSSTGGFGETQYF.

This chain uses TRBV24-1 with TRBJ1-5; TRBD1 matches 8 bases. The germline V gene encodes CDR1 KGHDR and CDR2 SFDVKD. There are 15 residues in the CDR3. J lost 7 bases, V lost 3 bases, and 7 bases had no gene match. In DNA, the CDR3 is TGTGCCACCAGTGATCGCGGGACAGGTCAACAGCCCCAGCATTTT. Encoded protein: CATSDRGTGQQPQHF.

The gene calls are TRBV5-1 and TRBJ2-2; D uncertain. Trimming took off 0 bases at V and 6 bases at J, with 12 bases between the two ends. The CDR3 is 15 amino acids. The germline CDR1 and CDR2 sequences are SGHRS and YFSETQ. The CDR3 loop is CASSLVSLSPGELFF. CDR3 in DNA: TGCGCCAGCAGCTTGGTGTCCCTATCCCCCGGGGAGCTGTTTTTT.

V and J are TRBV9 and TRBJ1-2, with 11 bases aligning to TRBD1. The CDR3 spans 16 residues. V lost 2 bases to trimming and J lost 7 bases; unmatched junction nucleotides: 10. Germline lookup yields CDR1 SGDLS and CDR2 YYNGEE. CDR3 residues: CASSVDPGQGAGGYTF. The CDR3 coding sequence is TGTGCCAGCAGCGTGGACCCAGGACAGGGGGCTGGTGGCTACACCTTC.

V gene TRBV6-1 combines with J gene TRBJ2-3, with D hard to call. The CDR3 has 14 residues. The V end lost 3 bases, the J end lost 2 bases, and 9 bases lay between the germline ends. Looked up from germline, CDR1 is MNHNS and CDR2 is SASEGT. For the CDR3, the DNA is TGTGCCAGCAGTGATGGGCGTACCACAGATACGCAGTATTTT. Protein: CASSDGRTTDTQYF.

Note on this clone: Different DNA sequences within this sample yield the same CDR3. The rearrangement links TRBV18 to TRBJ2-5; D uncertain. This CDR3 has 13 residues. Germline CDR1 and CDR2: KGHSH and LQKENI. Trimming removed 1 base at V and 4 bases at J, with 7 bases between. The CDR3, as DNA: TGTGCCAGCTCACCACTCGCAGGAGAGACCCAGTACTTC. This translates into CASSPLAGETQYF.

The chain links TRBV11-3 to TRBJ2-1; 13 bases map to TRBD2. The CDR3 covers 15 residues. The J segment lost 15 bases and the V segment lost 1 base, leaving 9 bases of the junction unmatched. The V gene's germline CDR1 is SGHNT and CDR2 YENEEA. CDR3 nucleotides: TGTGCCAGCAGCTTAGTCAGGACTAGCGGGAGCCCCGGGTTCTTC. Translated, it gives CASSLVRTSGSPGFF.

The rearrangement joins TRBV3-1 (or the pseudogene TRBV3-2) to TRBJ1-1; D is possibly TRBD1 (6 bases). Germline CDR1 LGHDT, CDR2 YNNKEL (reference sequence). The CDR3 is 16 residues long. The V gene lost 3 bases and the J gene lost 5 bases, with 19 bases spanning the gap. The CDR3 loop is CASSHFSQGLRTEAFF. In DNA, the CDR3 is TGTGCCAGCAGCCACTTCTCACAGGGATTGAGGACTGAAGCTTTCTTT.

The count of this clone is one. The rearrangement joins TRBV20-1 to TRBJ1-2; D is possibly TRBD1 (6 bases). Trimming cost V 3 bases and J 8 bases, with 16 bases left between them. This CDR3 has 13 amino acids. The germline V gene has CDR1 DFQATT and CDR2 SNEGSKA (reference sequence). CDR3 sequence: CSASSTRGGGYTF. In DNA form, the CDR3 reads TGCAGTGCTAGTTCGACCAGGGGAGGGGGCTACACCTTC.

The chain has TRBV27 and TRBJ2-3; the D gene is possibly TRBD1 (5 bases). Trimming removed 5 bases at V and 2 bases at J, with 14 bases between. This CDR3 region has 15 residues. Germline V CDR1 and CDR2: MNHEY, SMNVEV (reference sequence). The DNA of the CDR3 is TGTGCCAGCAGTGTGGGCGACAGAAACACAGATACGCAGTATTTT. This codes for CASSVGDRNTDTQYF.

The chain employs TRBV28 and TRBJ2-1; D call uncertain. Germline CDR1 and CDR2: MDHEN and SYDVKM. The CDR3 runs to 14 residues. Deletions cut 3 bases from V and 0 bases from J, with 6 bases between. The DNA of the CDR3 is TGTGCCAGCAGTTTTCCAGGCTCCTACAATGAGCAGTTCTTC. This sequence encodes CASSFPGSYNEQFF.

The chain links TRBV28 to TRBJ1-2; 9 nucleotides agree with TRBD1. Trimming at V came to 3 bases and at J to 8 bases, leaving 7 bases not matched to a gene. The V gene's germline CDR1 is MDHEN and CDR2 SYDVKM. The CDR3 is 14 residues long. The CDR3 protein is CASSLPGQGGGYTF. The CDR3 bases are TGTGCCAGCAGTTTGCCGGGACAGGGAGGAGGCTACACCTTC.

The chain uses TRBV7-9 and TRBJ2-7, with D maybe TRBD1 (5 bases). The V end lost 7 bases, the J end lost 2 bases, and 15 bases lay between the germline ends. CDR1 and CDR2 (germline): SEHNR, FQNEAQ (reference sequence). The CDR3 runs 14 residues. The DNA of the CDR3 is TGTGCCAGCACTTTCTCTGGGGCACCCTACGAGCAGTACTTC. This sequence encodes CASTFSGAPYEQYF.

This clone occurred a few times. This specimen includes other DNA sequences encoding the same CDR3. The chain combines TRBV6-5 with TRBJ1-1, with 9 bases fitting TRBD1. Germline CDR1 is MNHEY and CDR2 is SVGAGI. After removal of 5 bases from V and 3 bases from J, the junction contained 4 bases not matched to a gene. The CDR3 covers 14 residues. Here the CDR3 reads CASSRTGVDTEAFF. The CDR3 region has the DNA TGTGCCAGCAGTCGGACAGGGGTAGACACTGAAGCTTTCTTT.

The chain has TRBV23-1 and TRBJ1-2; D unresolved. TRBV23-1 is filed as an ORF, its function uncertain. This CDR3 contains 14 residues. V lost 0 bases, J lost 5 bases, and 10 bases lay in between. This chain's CDR3 is CASSQSPGRYGYTF. The DNA for the CDR3 is TGCGCCAGCAGTCAATCCCCGGGGAGGTATGGCTACACCTTC.

A few counts support this clone. The genes are TRBV6-1 and TRBJ1-2, with D unresolved. V lost 3 bases and J lost 7, with 9 bases in between. The CDR3 is 12 amino acids. The germline V gene encodes CDR1 MNHNS and CDR2 SASEGT. The CDR3 spells CASSDQRLGYTF. The CDR3, as DNA: TGTGCCAGCAGTGATCAGAGACTTGGCTACACCTTC.

The J gene is TRBJ1-2, the V gene TRBV4-1; TRBD1 is a possible D gene (6 bases). The CDR3 extends over 16 amino acids. In germline, CDR1 is MGHRA, CDR2 YSYEKL. The V end lost 1 base, the J end lost 5 bases, and 17 bases lay between the germline ends. The CDR3 DNA reads TGCGCCAGCAGCCAAGCCCCGACAGGCTCTTATTATGGCTACACCTTC. This gives the protein CASSQAPTGSYYGYTF.

The gene calls are TRBV12-3 or TRBV12-4 and TRBJ2-7; weak D call: TRBD1 (6 bases). The CDR3 loop spans 13 amino acids. V was shortened by 6 bases and J by 5 bases, with 14 bases between the two germline ends. The CDR3 is CASRHTTGNEQYF. The CDR3 DNA reads as TGTGCCAGCAGACACACCACAGGGAACGAGCAGTACTTC.

V usage is TRBV6-5 and J usage is TRBJ1-2, with TRBD1 as a possible D gene (5 bases). Trimming cost V 6 bases and J 8 bases, with 22 bases left between them. The CDR3 loop spans 15 amino acids. Germline V lookup: CDR1 MNHEY, CDR2 SVGAGI. The CDR3 here is CASSSAKAGGKGYTF. DNA of the CDR3: TGTGCCAGCAGCTCCGCAAAGGCGGGGGGGAAGGGCTACACCTTC.

V and J are TRBV30 and TRBJ2-1, with 12 bases aligning to TRBD2. The CDR3 runs to 17 residues. Germline lookup yields CDR1 GTSNPN and CDR2 SVGIG (reference sequence). V lost 3 bases to trimming and J lost 4 bases; unmatched junction nucleotides: 10. CDR3 bases: TGTGCCTGGAGCGCTAGACTAGCGGGGGCCCGTTACAATGAGCAGTTCTTC. Protein sequence: CAWSARLAGARYNEQFF. The complete variable domain, with remaining parts taken from reference TRBV30 and TRBJ2-1, reads SQTIHQWPATLVQPVGSPLSLECTVEGTSNPNLYWYRQAAGRGLQLLFYSVGIGQISSEVPQNLSASRPQDRQFILSSKKLLLSDSGFYLCAWSARLAGARYNEQFFGPGTRLTVL.

This chain uses TRBV5-5 with TRBJ1-3; D unclear. The CDR3 covers 15 residues. The germline V gene has CDR1 SGHKS and CDR2 YYEKEE (reference sequence). Deletions cut 7 bases from V and 0 bases from J, with 14 bases between. The chain's CDR3 is CASALHSLSGNTIYF. CDR3 DNA: TGTGCCAGCGCTCTTCACAGCCTCTCTGGAAACACCATATATTTT.

V is TRBV5-8 and J is TRBJ1-2, with D hard to call. Deletions cut 1 base from V and 7 bases from J, with 14 bases between. The CDR3 is 14 residues long. Germline CDR1 reads SGHTS; CDR2 reads YDEGEE. The CDR3 nucleotides are TGTGCCAGCAGCTTGAGTCTAATGAGGGCTGGCTACACCTTC. It specifies CASSLSLMRAGYTF.

The chain carries TRBV10-3 and TRBJ1-1, with D maybe TRBD1 (5 bases). This CDR3 contains 13 residues. With 2 bases removed from V and 7 bases from J, the gap between germline ends came to 11 bases. Germline CDR1 is ENHRY and CDR2 is SYGVKD. The CDR3 here is CAISERTGLEAFF. CDR3 DNA: TGTGCCATCAGTGAGCGAACGGGACTTGAAGCTTTCTTT.

The chain employs TRBV6-6 and TRBJ1-6; D might be TRBD1 (6 bases). The CDR3 contains 18 residues. Trimming took 5 bases from V and 3 from J, leaving 20 bases between them. From germline, CDR1 is MNHNY and CDR2 SVGAGI (reference sequence). CDR3 sequence reads: CASSPWRQEGGYNSPLHF. The CDR3 DNA reads TGTGCCAGCAGTCCCTGGAGACAGGAAGGCGGCTATAATTCACCCCTCCACTTT.

V usage is TRBV6-4 and J usage is TRBJ2-3; D not resolved. The CDR3 has 11 amino acids. CDR1 and CDR2 (germline): MRHNA, SNTAGT. The V end lost 9 bases, the J end lost 5 bases, and 9 bases lay between the germline ends. CDR3 region: CASHRVDTQYF. CDR3 DNA: TGTGCCAGTCACCGAGTAGATACGCAGTATTTT.